These 6 T cell receptor beta chains were all obtained from the same sample, sequenced in a study of blood T cell repertoires in COVID-19. TCRdb keeps only in-frame clones here, not all; method: immunoSEQ multiplex PCR. Among 80,000 or so clones, approximately 81% were seen once, and the ten largest hold about a sixth. Material: peripheral blood. The receptors stem from a woman aged 80 or over with acute or convalescent COVID-19.

The chain uses TRBV5-6 and TRBJ2-2; 8 nucleotides line up with TRBD1. The CDR3 is made up of 17 amino acids. Germline CDR1 and CDR2: SGHDT and YYEEEE. The V segment lost 3 bases and the J segment 1 base; nucleotides outside the gene matches: 8. The CDR3 coding sequence is TGTGCCAGCAGCTCGGTAGGACAGGGACTGAACACCGGGGAGCTGTTTTTT. Its protein is CASSSVGQGLNTGELFF.

The chain's CDR3 is CASRLEEAHNYGYTF. In nucleotides, the CDR3 is TGTGCCAGCAGGCTAGAGGAGGCCCATAACTATGGCTACACCTTC. This sequence joins TRBV7-2 and TRBJ1-2; no clear D. V was clipped by 6 bases and J by 1 base, with 15 bases between them. Germline loops: CDR1 SGHTA, CDR2 FQGNSA. The CDR3 sequence is 15 residues long.

In this sample, this clone turned up a few times. V gene TRBV5-4 combines with J gene TRBJ1-2, with D unresolved. Germline V gives CDR1 SGHNT, CDR2 YYREEE (reference sequence). The CDR3 is made up of 13 amino acids. V was shortened by 0 bases and J by 1 base, with 4 bases between the two germline ends. In DNA, the CDR3 is TGTGCCAGCAGCTTGGACAGTAACTATGGCTACACCTTC. Amino acid sequence: CASSLDSNYGYTF.

This sequence joins TRBV2 and TRBJ1-1, with D perhaps TRBD1 (6 bases). CDR3 length equals 13 residues. Trimming stripped 11 bases from V and 2 bases from J, with 15 bases between. CDR1 and CDR2 (germline): SNHLY, FYNNEI. The chain's CDR3 is CAAPPGQNTEAFF. In nucleotides, the CDR3 is TGTGCCGCGCCACCGGGACAAAACACTGAAGCTTTCTTT.

J is TRBJ2-1 and V is TRBV25-1, with D maybe TRBD2 (7 bases). The V gene lost 4 bases and the J gene lost 7 bases, with 17 bases spanning the gap. This CDR3 is built from 15 residues. Germline V gives CDR1 MGHDK, CDR2 SYGVNS. CDR3 nucleotides: TGTGCCAGCAGTGGGGCTAATCGGGGGGCAAATGAGCAGTTCTTC. Its protein is CASSGANRGANEQFF. Drawing the rest from reference TRBV25-1 and TRBJ2-1, the complete variable domain is EADIYQTPRYLVIGTGKKITLECSQTMGHDKMYWYQQDPGMELHLIHYSYGVNSTEKGDLSSESTVSRIRTEHFPLTLESARPSHTSQYLCASSGANRGANEQFFGPGTRLTVL.

CDR3 amino acids: CASSLGNTIYF. CDR3 DNA: TGTGCCAGCAGCCTCGGAAACACCATATATTTT. The chain has TRBV7-9 and TRBJ1-3; D unclear. Germline V gene sequence: CDR1 SEHNR, CDR2 FQNEAQ (reference sequence). The CDR3 consists of 11 residues. The V end was cut by 5 bases, the J end by 4 bases, with 3 bases between.